This T cell receptor (beta chain) was captured by sequencing in a study of CXCR3-negative and CXCR3-positive naive CD8 T cells. Study outcomes and limitations: Whereas both naive subsets had comparably high diversity, memory CD8+ cells had much lower diversity. TRB CDR3 properties indicated TCR strength, while surface CD5 was similar across naive subsets. When CXCR3-positive naive cells were set against CXCR3-negative naive cells, the former had more hydrophobic TRB CDR3s.

Regarding this clonotype: The antigen remains undetermined.

This CDR3 region has 16 residues. Germline V gene sequence: CDR1 MGHRA, CDR2 YSYEKL. The libraries of TRB cDNA were prepared using 5' RACE with UMI labels. TCRdb reanalyzed the 5' RACE reads, giving one entry per CDR3 protein sequence and no DNA. The sample table includes 150,000 or so distinct CDR3 sequences. Within the CD8+ T cell compartment, naive cells were CD45RO-CCR7+CD27+CD95-. V gene TRBV4-1 combines with J gene TRBJ2-7; with no DNA, the TCRdb D assignment of TRBD1 cannot be verified. The clonotype was recovered from a human donor in good health. Some clones in this sample may be carry-over from other donors' samples. Source material: naive CXCR3+ CD8+ T cells from blood. Subset: CD45RO-CCR7+CD27+CD95- naive CD8+ T cells expressing CXCR3 (TNR3+). The CDR3 here is CASSQGQGALSYEQYF.